These 24 T cell receptor beta chains came from one sample sequenced in a study of T-cell reconstitution after alpha-beta-depleted transplantation in children. Study-level results: Newly made T cells mostly supplied T-cell counts and diversity one year after transplant.

These receptors' antigens are unknown. A library of TCRbeta sequences, prepared with unique molecular identifiers, was generated. TCRdb ran MiXCR on the PCR reads and lists one entry per CDR3 protein. This sample has hundreds of thousands of distinct CDR3 sequences, with around 7.1% found just once. The sample here was peripheral blood, taken 360 days after TCRalphabeta/CD19-depleted stem cell transplant. These receptors came from a female patient aged 2-15 years who had a stem cell transplant for Fanconi anemia, so the T cells may come from the graft donor.

This clonotype showed up many times. The chain is built from TRBV29-1 and TRBJ1-1; the D gene is possibly TRBD1 (5 bases). The ends were cut back, 6 bases at V and 11 bases at J, with 13 bases in the middle. This CDR3 spans 10 amino acids. Germline CDR1 and CDR2: SQVTM and ANQGSEA. Written as DNA, the CDR3 is TGCAGCGTAAAGGACATAAGCGCTTTCTTT. Its translation: CSVKDISAFF.

This clonotype has at least ten counts. The chain links TRBV20-1 to TRBJ2-2; D ambiguous. Germline V gene lookup returns CDR1 DFQATT and CDR2 SNEGSKA (reference sequence). The CDR3 length is 14 residues. Trimming removed 4 bases at V and 6 bases at J, with 15 bases between. CDR3 residues: CSAIRLGTAGELFF. CDR3 DNA sequence: TGCAGTGCTATTCGGTTAGGCACGGCCGGGGAGCTGTTTTTT.

V and J are TRBV21-1 and TRBJ1-6; the table's D call, TRBD1, has no DNA check behind it. TRBV21-1 is classified as a pseudogene. The CDR3 extends over 14 amino acids. In DNA form, the CDR3 reads TGTGCCAGCAATTGGACAGGGAGGGATTCACCCCTCCACTTT. Its protein product is CASNWTGRDSPLHF.

A remark on this clonotype: No DNA is shown, since the ends of the CDR3 on it are uncertain; the CDR3 is the one TCRdb lists. The CDR3 sequence: CSVVFWSGQSLEAFF. This chain connects TRBV29-1 to TRBJ1-1; TRBD1 reflects the table's D call only, with no check against the DNA. The CDR3 sequence runs 15 residues, both termini included. CDR1 and CDR2 from the germline V gene are SQVTM and ANQGSEA.

This clonotype was seen repeatedly, ten times or more. The CDR3 region has the DNA TGTGCCAGCAGCTTGGTCCCCCTAGCGGGAGGGGTCACAGATACGCAGTATTTT. Encoded protein: CASSLVPLAGGVTDTQYF. The genes are TRBV5-5 and TRBJ2-3; 12 positions agree with TRBD2. The V segment lost 0 bases and the J segment 2 bases; nucleotides outside the gene matches: 7. Germline V gene sequence: CDR1 SGHKS, CDR2 YYEKEE (reference sequence). The CDR3 runs 18 residues. The entire variable domain, with the rest obtained from reference TRBV5-5 and TRBJ2-3, is as follows: DAGVTQSPTHLIKTRGQQVTLRCSPISGHKSVSWYQQVLGQGPQFIFQYYEKEERGRGNFPDRFSARQFPNYSSELNVNALLLGDSALYLCASSLVPLAGGVTDTQYFGPGTRLTVL.

The chain employs TRBV29-1 and TRBJ1-2, with D unresolved. Germline CDR1 and CDR2: SQVTM and ANQGSEA. V was pared by 1 base and J by 6 bases, with 12 bases between. The CDR3 totals 13 residues. The CDR3 nucleotides are TGCAGCGTTGAAGGACACTTTAGCAATGGCTACACCTTC. Translating it yields CSVEGHFSNGYTF.

The table lists this clonotype with many counts. The chain carries TRBV2 and TRBJ2-7; the match to TRBD2 covers 7 bases. With 3 bases clipped from V and 6 bases from J, the junction kept 17 bases outside the gene matches. The CDR3 length is 17 residues. CDR1 SNHLY and CDR2 FYNNEI come from the germline V gene. CDR3 DNA: TGTGCCAGCAGTGATGCATTCGGGCGGGAGTTGTTCGGCGAGCAGTACTTC. It yields the protein CASSDAFGRELFGEQYF.

There are a few counts of this clonotype. This chain links TRBV6-1 with TRBJ2-1, with 7 nucleotides matching TRBD1. The CDR3 extends over 15 amino acids. The V and J ends lost 6 bases and 8 bases, in that order; junction bases with no gene match: 13. Per the germline V gene, CDR1 is MNHNS and CDR2 is SASEGT. CDR3 loop: CASSLRQGHLYEQFF. The DNA for the CDR3 is TGTGCCAGCAGCCTAAGACAGGGACATCTTTATGAGCAGTTCTTC.

This clonotype has only a few counts. The chain links TRBV4-1 to TRBJ2-2; D is possibly TRBD2 (7 bases). With 6 bases removed from V and 1 base from J, the gap between germline ends came to 12 bases. The CDR3 totals 15 residues. Per the germline V gene, CDR1 is MGHRA and CDR2 is YSYEKL. CDR3 in amino acids: CASSVGGLNTGELFF. CDR3 sequence (DNA): TGCGCCAGCAGTGTCGGGGGGCTGAACACCGGGGAGCTGTTTTTT.

Remarks on this clonotype: A read error may explain this, as a much larger clone is one base away. The conserved final phenylalanine or tryptophan is absent from the CDR3, which likely points to a read error. CDR3 DNA sequence: TGTGCCAGCAGCTTGGGGGGCTGGTCTATTGGCTACACCTAC. The encoded protein is CASSLGGWSIGYTY. The chain employs TRBV7-2 and TRBJ1-2; D might be TRBD1 (6 bases). Trimming took 3 bases from V and 7 from J, leaving 15 bases between them. CDR1 is SGHTA and CDR2 is FQGNSA in the germline V gene. The CDR3 totals 14 residues.

The chain uses TRBV11-2 and TRBJ2-1; the match to TRBD2 covers 7 bases. The CDR3 totals 19 residues. Trimming removed 5 bases from V and 0 bases from J; junction bases left unmatched: 16. Germline assignment: CDR1 SGHAT and CDR2 FQNNGV. The CDR3 sequence: CASSAGPGLAVSSYNEQFF. CDR3 nucleotide sequence: TGTGCCAGCAGCGCCGGACCTGGGCTAGCGGTTAGCTCCTACAATGAGCAGTTCTTC.

At least ten counts were recorded for this clonotype. The rearrangement links TRBV12-3 or TRBV12-4 to TRBJ2-1, with 7 bases that match TRBD1. V shed 5 bases and J 6 bases; nucleotides not matched to a gene: 4. This CDR3 has 13 amino acids. Written as DNA, the CDR3 is TGTGCCAGCAGTCCTGACAGGGCCAATGAGCAGTTCTTC. It yields the protein CASSPDRANEQFF.

The rearrangement joins TRBV30 to TRBJ1-2; D remains ambiguous. Per the germline V gene, CDR1 is GTSNPN and CDR2 is SVGIG (reference sequence). This CDR3 contains 11 residues. V lost 0 bases and J lost 8, with 7 bases in between. DNA for the CDR3: TGTGCCTGGAGTGTGGGTTCGGGCTACACCTTC. This translates into CAWSVGSGYTF.

This clonotype was counted between two and nine times. The J gene is TRBJ2-1, the V gene TRBV7-9; D is ambiguous. The CDR3 is 17 residues long. V was clipped by 0 bases and J by 6 bases, with 18 bases between them. Germline CDR1 SEHNR, CDR2 FQNEAQ (reference sequence). In nucleotides, the CDR3 is TGTGCCAGCAGCTTAGCACTAATAGAAGGGCTGGGCAATGAGCAGTTCTTC. Amino acid sequence: CASSLALIEGLGNEQFF.

This clonotype was seen a handful of times. The chain combines TRBV9 with TRBJ1-3; unclear D gene. Trimming removed 0 bases from V and 0 bases from J, with 13 bases in between. The CDR3 is 17 amino acids. Germline V CDR1 and CDR2: SGDLS, YYNGEE. CDR3 residues: CASSVEAGRLSGNTIYF. In DNA form, the CDR3 reads TGTGCCAGCAGCGTAGAGGCAGGTAGACTCTCTGGAAACACCATATATTTT.

This clonotype showed up just a few times. This chain connects TRBV10-3 to TRBJ2-3; 16 bases align to TRBD2. V shed 3 bases and J 9 bases; nucleotides not matched to a gene: 9. Looked up from germline, CDR1 is ENHRY and CDR2 is SYGVKD. The CDR3 length is 17 residues. CDR3 loop: CAISERGLAGGRGTQYF. Here the CDR3 DNA reads TGTGCCATCAGTGAAAGGGGACTAGCGGGGGGGCGAGGCACGCAGTATTTT.

J is TRBJ2-1 and V is TRBV20-1; D may be TRBD2 (6 bases). Germline V gives CDR1 DFQATT, CDR2 SNEGSKA (reference sequence). The CDR3 is made up of 18 amino acids. Trimming cost V 1 base and J 3 bases, with 22 bases left between them. CDR3 nucleotide sequence: TGCAGTGCTAGAGCTGTCATTCAGCGGCGGGGCTACTACAATGAGCAGTTCTTC. This gives the protein CSARAVIQRRGYYNEQFF.

J is TRBJ1-6 and V is TRBV20-1; D perhaps matches TRBD1 (5 bases). From germline, CDR1 is DFQATT and CDR2 SNEGSKA (reference sequence). Trimming removed 3 bases from V and 0 bases from J, with 9 bases in between. The CDR3 totals 15 residues. CDR3 nucleotides: TGCAGTGCTAGCCAGGGCCTCTCCTATAATTCACCCCTCCACTTT. This sequence encodes CSASQGLSYNSPLHF.

The rearrangement links TRBV20-1 to TRBJ2-3; no definite D call. The CDR3 is made up of 14 amino acids. Per the germline V gene, CDR1 is DFQATT and CDR2 is SNEGSKA (reference sequence). V was shortened by 3 bases and J by 3 bases, with 13 bases between the two germline ends. In DNA form, the CDR3 reads TGCAGTGCTAGTCCGCTAGTAAGAACAGATACGCAGTATTTT. Its translation is CSASPLVRTDTQYF.

This clonotype was counted many times. This rearrangement joins TRBV7-2 to TRBJ2-1; 7 bases are shared with TRBD2. After removal of 6 bases from V and 2 bases from J, the junction contained 7 bases not matched to a gene. CDR3 length equals 15 residues. Germline loops: CDR1 SGHTA, CDR2 FQGNSA. DNA for the CDR3: TGTGCCAGCAGTCGTACTAGCGACCCCTACAATGAGCAGTTCTTC. Protein: CASSRTSDPYNEQFF.

This chain connects TRBV12-3 or TRBV12-4 to TRBJ1-1; no reliable D call. The CDR3 runs to 14 residues. The V end was cut by 6 bases, the J end by 0 bases, with 11 bases between. CDR3 bases: TGTGCCAGCAGCCGGGGTAGGCTGAACACTGAAGCTTTCTTT. Its translation: CASSRGRLNTEAFF.

This clonotype was counted at least ten times. The J gene is TRBJ2-7, the V gene TRBV20-1; no clear D. Trimming cost V 0 bases and J 6 bases, with 15 bases left between them. Germline values: CDR1 DFQATT, CDR2 SNEGSKA (reference sequence). The CDR3 contains 14 residues. The CDR3 DNA is TGCAGTGCTAGAGATTCCCTACCTGTGGGCGAGCAGTACTTC. Residues: CSARDSLPVGEQYF.

In its sample, this clonotype was seen many times. The CDR3 loop is CASSLYTDTQYF. CDR3 nucleotide sequence: TGTGCCAGCAGTCTCTACACAGATACGCAGTATTTT. V usage is TRBV12-3 or TRBV12-4 and J usage is TRBJ2-3; D unclear. The CDR3 extends over 12 amino acids. The V end was cut by 5 bases, the J end by 2 bases, with 5 bases between.

This clonotype was counted at least ten times. V and J are TRBV11-2 and TRBJ2-1, with TRBD2 matching over 10 bases. CDR3 length equals 16 residues. V was clipped by 5 bases and J by 4 bases; unmatched bases: 8. In germline, CDR1 is SGHAT, CDR2 FQNNGV. The CDR3 region is CASSPPGLASYNEQFF. CDR3 sequence (DNA): TGTGCCAGCAGCCCACCGGGACTAGCGAGTTACAATGAGCAGTTCTTC.